Given below is one TCR beta chain in context. An end of the junction differs from the germline gene, which may be a read error. This sample was taken from a study of blood T cell repertoires in COVID-19. The V gene's germline CDR1 is SSHAT and CDR2 FNYEAQ (reference sequence). CDR3 size: 15 residues. TCRdb's copy holds only in-frame clones and misses some; the assay was immunoSEQ multiplex PCR. The table includes about 83,000 clones, approximately 81% detected once. The chain joins TRBV7-7 to TRBJ1-2; 7 bases are a match to TRBD1. The sample was peripheral blood. The sequence was obtained from a woman older than 75 with acute or convalescent COVID-19. CDR3 DNA sequence: TGTGCTAGCAGCACCAGGGTACAGGGGAACTATGGCTACACCTTC. It codes for CASSTRVQGNYGYTF.